This TCR beta chain was obtained from a study of shared clonotypes between healthy human individuals. V dropped 4 bases and J dropped 0 bases, with 17 bases sitting between them. The CDR3 sequence is 17 residues long. Germline CDR1 reads SGDLS; CDR2 reads YYNGEE. Study-level results: Clonotype sharing among the donors was expected to vary with sequencing depth.

Naive-designated CD8 cells lacked CD45RO, were positively enriched for CCR7, and omitted terminally differentiated effector memory CD45RA+ cells. On this clone: Its specificity is unknown.

Across several immunoSEQ plates, the genomic DNA of each subset was split evenly. Sequenced by immunoSEQ multiplex PCR; TCRdb stores in-frame clones only, minus some. This sample has about 2.2 million clones; 90% to 95% occur once, and the top ten carry roughly 1.7%. Sample: naive CD8+ T cells from PBMCs. This clonotype was sampled from a man between 18 and 29 years old in good health. Some clones in this sample may be carry-over from other donors' samples. The chain carries TRBV9 and TRBJ2-4; tentatively, D is TRBD2 (6 bases). CDR3 bases: TGTGCCAGCAGCCCCACCGGGGGACTTTTAGCCAAAAACATTCAGTACTTC. It codes for CASSPTGGLLAKNIQYF.